What follows are 2 T cell receptor beta chains derived from one specimen sequenced in a study of T cells after yellow fever vaccination (dated by TCRdb to the late 2010s). What this sample's treatment or condition label stands for: live attenuated yellow fever vaccine strain. The library was built by means of 5' RACE. The sample was run on an Illumina HiSeq 2500. TCRdb trimmed public reads at Q25 via fastp, called clones via MiXCR and kept in-frame beta chains. Each CDR3 protein appears once, grouped with its most common genes and DNA. Present in this sample are about 580,000 distinct CDR3 sequences, roughly a sixth of which were seen just once. Roughly a sixth of the sample rests with the top ten. The material was PBMCs, obtained 5 days after the first yellow fever vaccination. The receptors stem from a man aged 18 to 30 who received the YFV17D yellow fever vaccine.

Worth noting for this clonotype: A junction boundary mismatches the germline segment, possibly from a read error. The chain carries TRBV7-8 and TRBJ2-1; 7 bases agree with TRBD1. Per germline, CDR1 SGHVS and CDR2 FQNEAQ. This CDR3 spans 15 amino acids. As DNA, the CDR3 is TGTGCCAGCAGCCTAGCCCCGACAGGGTACAATGAGCAGTTCTTC. This codes for CASSLAPTGYNEQFF.

This clonotype occurred a few times. The rearrangement links TRBV5-1 to TRBJ2-3; no clear D gene. Germline-derived CDR1 and CDR2 are SGHRS and YFSETQ. The CDR3 runs to 14 residues. Trimming took 2 bases from V and 3 from J, leaving 10 bases between them. The DNA of the CDR3 is TGCGCCAGCAGCTTAGGACGGCTGACAGATACGCAGTATTTT. It translates to CASSLGRLTDTQYF.